Listed below are T cell receptor beta chains from one sample, sequenced in a study of T cell responses to AZD1222 COVID-19 vaccine. Assay: immunoSEQ multiplex PCR; the TCRdb copy retains only in-frame clones and omits some. Altogether 100,000 or so clones are present, about 90% being singletons, with the ten largest covering approximately 17%. Sequenced material: peripheral blood, taken on day 0 of AZD1222 vaccination. The receptors shown here come from an adult in good health. Each CDR3 is given with its conserved first and last residue. D genes are given only for firm matches. A clone size is listed for some rows: how often the clone was seen (once, few, many), or a class if it is expanded.

DNA,CDR3,D,size,V,J
TGTGCCAGTAGCCACCCTAACTATGGCTACACCTTC,CASSHPNYGYTF,.,.,TRBV19,TRBJ1-2
TGTGCCAGCAGCTTTTCAGTGAACACCGGGGAGCTGTTTTTT,CASSFSVNTGELFF,.,.,TRBV7-9,TRBJ2-2
TGCGCCAGCAGCCAAGAATCATCCACTGAAGCTTTCTTT,CASSQESSTEAFF,.,.,TRBV4-1,TRBJ1-1
TGTGCCAGCAGCTTAGGGGACGGTACCTACGAGCAGTACTTC,CASSLGDGTYEQYF,.,.,TRBV11-2,TRBJ2-7
TGCGCCAGCAGTATAGCGGGAACTAACTACGAGCAGTACTTC,CASSIAGTNYEQYF,TRBD2,.,TRBV4-1,TRBJ2-7
TGCAGCGTTGAAGGCAGGGACTATGGCTACACCTTC,CSVEGRDYGYTF,.,once,TRBV29-1,TRBJ1-2
TGTGCCAGCAGCCCAGGTGGAGGGTACACCGGGGAGCTGTTTTTT,CASSPGGGYTGELFF,.,.,TRBV7-9,TRBJ2-2
TGTGCCAGCGGGCCCTACCCTCCGTACGAGCAGTACTTC,CASGPYPPYEQYF,.,.,TRBV28,TRBJ2-7
TGTGCCAGCAGAGACACCAGGGACACTGAAGCTTTCTTT,CASRDTRDTEAFF,.,.,TRBV2,TRBJ1-1
TGTGCCAGCAGACCAGGGGTGGCCTACGAGCAGTACTTC,CASRPGVAYEQYF,.,.,TRBV28,TRBJ2-7
TGTGCCAGCAGGGGGGACCGGAAGGGGACAGATACGCAGTATTTT,CASRGDRKGTDTQYF,.,once,TRBV2,TRBJ2-3
TGTGCCAGCAGCTCCCCAGCGGGAGGGCAAGAGACCCAGTACTTC,CASSSPAGGQETQYF,TRBD2,.,TRBV5-4,TRBJ2-5
TGTGCCAGCACCCCCGTCATCTTGAACACTGAAGCTTTCTTT,CASTPVILNTEAFF,.,.,TRBV28,TRBJ1-1
TGCAGTGCTAGTTCCGACAGCCTGTCCTATGGCTACACCTTC,CSASSDSLSYGYTF,.,.,TRBV20-1,TRBJ1-2
TGTGCCAGCAGTGAATACCGGAATGGGCAAGAGACCCAGTACTTC,CASSEYRNGQETQYF,.,.,TRBV25-1,TRBJ2-5
TGTGCCAGCAGCTTAAGTGGTCAGACGAACACCGGGGAGCTGTTTTTT,CASSLSGQTNTGELFF,.,.,TRBV7-6,TRBJ2-2
TGTGCCAGCAGCGTAGGCGACGGGTTGGCAGGGGCCTACGAGCAGTACTTC,CASSVGDGLAGAYEQYF,.,medium-sized,TRBV9,TRBJ2-7
TGTGCCAGCAGGGGGGTAGCGTCTAGCACAGATACGCAGTATTTT,CASRGVASSTDTQYF,.,.,TRBV5-4,TRBJ2-3
TGTGCCAGCAGCCTCGACCGGACAGCAACTAATGAAAAACTGTTTTTT,CASSLDRTATNEKLFF,.,.,TRBV11-2,TRBJ1-4
TGTGCCAGCAGTGACGCCAATTCACCCCTCCACTTT,CASSDANSPLHF,.,.,TRBV6-1,TRBJ1-6
TGTGCCAGCAGCCAAGACGGGCTAGTCCACAATGAGCAGTTCTTC,CASSQDGLVHNEQFF,.,.,TRBV3-1/TRBV3-2,TRBJ2-1
TGTGCCAGCAGCCTCGGGACCAACCCCGAAGAGCAGTACTTC,CASSLGTNPEEQYF,.,.,TRBV7-8,TRBJ2-7
TGTGCCACACGACACACCGGGACAGGGGGTGTTCAGACCTTC,CATRHTGTGGVQTF,TRBD1,.,TRBV27,TRBJ1-2
TGTGCCAGCAGCCCCAGAATTGGATACGAGCAGTACTTC,CASSPRIGYEQYF,.,.,TRBV5-6,TRBJ2-7
TGTGCCAGCAGTTACTCGGAGAGCTATGGCTACACCTTC,CASSYSESYGYTF,.,.,TRBV6-5,TRBJ1-2
TGTGCCAGTAGTATAGATCAGGGAGGGTGGAATCAGCCCCAGCATTTT,CASSIDQGGWNQPQHF,.,.,TRBV19,TRBJ1-5
TGTGCCAGCAGCCCTGGGACAGTAGATCAAGAGACCCAGTACTTC,CASSPGTVDQETQYF,TRBD1,.,TRBV3-1/TRBV3-2,TRBJ2-5
TGTGCCAGCAGTCGACTAGCGGGGGGAACCGGGGAGCTGTTTTTT,CASSRLAGGTGELFF,TRBD2,.,TRBV2,TRBJ2-2
TGTGCCAGCAGTGTTGGTTCCGTTGGGGCCAACGTCCTGACTTTC,CASSVGSVGANVLTF,.,.,TRBV28,TRBJ2-6
TGTGCCAGCAGCTTCGGACAGGGGGCCGGCCAGGAAAAACTGTTTTTT,CASSFGQGAGQEKLFF,TRBD1,.,TRBV7-9,TRBJ1-4
TGTGCCCTTCGGTGGGGACAGGGGGTGACTGAGCAGTTCTTC,CALRWGQGVTEQFF,TRBD1,once,TRBV30,TRBJ2-1
TGTGCCGCGGGGTATTCGGGGCCCCAGCATTTT,CAAGYSGPQHF,.,.,TRBV28,TRBJ1-5
TGTGCCAGCAGCGCCCGAGGGACCGGGGCAGGGGAGCTGTTTTTT,CASSARGTGAGELFF,.,.,TRBV9,TRBJ2-2
TGCGGGGGGGGCGGGCCCTACGAGCAGTACTTC,CGGGGPYEQYF,.,.,TRBV20-1,TRBJ2-7
TGTGCCAGCAGTTTTACAGGGGATTATGGCTACACCTTC,CASSFTGDYGYTF,TRBD1,.,TRBV12-3/TRBV12-4,TRBJ1-2
TGTGCCAGCAGCGTAACCATACAACAGGGGGCTTATGATGGCTACACCTTC,CASSVTIQQGAYDGYTF,TRBD1,.,TRBV9,TRBJ1-2
TGTGCCAGCAGTGATGTCTCTGCCGGCCTCTACGAGCAGTACTTC,CASSDVSAGLYEQYF,.,once,TRBV6-1,TRBJ2-7
TGTGCCAGCAGTGAAGATAGAGGGCTCAATGAGCAGTTCTTC,CASSEDRGLNEQFF,.,.,TRBV6-1,TRBJ2-1
TGTGCCAGCAGCCCGGATCTTGGGGGTCTAGCGGGAGTTTATGAGCAGTTCTTC,CASSPDLGGLAGVYEQFF,TRBD2,.,TRBV7-8,TRBJ2-1
TGTGCCAGCAGCTCCGGACAGGGTGGTCAGCCCCAGCATTTT,CASSSGQGGQPQHF,TRBD1,.,TRBV7-6,TRBJ1-5
TGTGCCAGCAGCTCCAGACAGGGTGCAGAGACCCAGTACTTC,CASSSRQGAETQYF,TRBD1,.,TRBV7-8,TRBJ2-5
TGTGCCAGCAGCCCCGGACAAACAGATACGCAGTATTTT,CASSPGQTDTQYF,.,.,TRBV7-7,TRBJ2-3
TGCGCCAGCAGCCAGGCGGTCAATCAGCCCCAGCATTTT,CASSQAVNQPQHF,.,.,TRBV10-1,TRBJ1-5
TGTGCCATCAGTGGGGGGACAGTAAAAGAGACCCAGTACTTC,CAISGGTVKETQYF,TRBD1,.,TRBV10-3,TRBJ2-5
TGCGCCAGCAGCTTGGCCGGTAGCGGGAGTTCCTACGAGCAGTACTTC,CASSLAGSGSSYEQYF,TRBD2,.,TRBV5-1,TRBJ2-7
TGTGCCAGCAATTCAGCGGTGGGGCCGGGCAATGAGCAGTTCTTC,CASNSAVGPGNEQFF,.,.,TRBV9,TRBJ2-1
TGTGCCAGCAGCTCCCGGTTGGGGGGAGGACGCACTGAAGCTTTCTTT,CASSSRLGGGRTEAFF,.,.,TRBV11-2,TRBJ1-1
TGCAGCGTTGAAAAAGGGATGGGATGGGGCACTGAAGCTTTCTTT,CSVEKGMGWGTEAFF,.,.,TRBV29-1,TRBJ1-1
TGTGCCAGCAGCCAAGACCCAGGAGATAACTATGGCTACACCTTC,CASSQDPGDNYGYTF,.,.,TRBV3-1/TRBV3-2,TRBJ1-2
TGTGCCAGCAGCTTAGGGGCCGGCTCCCACGAGCAGTACTTC,CASSLGAGSHEQYF,.,once,TRBV7-9,TRBJ2-7
TGTGCCAGCAGTTTAGGGGACAGGGTGGGAGCTAACTATGGCTACACCTTC,CASSLGDRVGANYGYTF,TRBD1,.,TRBV28,TRBJ1-2
TGTGCCACCTCCGGGACAGGGGTGGGCTACACCTTC,CATSGTGVGYTF,TRBD1,.,TRBV28,TRBJ1-2
TGTGCCAGCAGCTTAGATCAATTGGGCACAGATACGCAGTATTTT,CASSLDQLGTDTQYF,.,.,TRBV11-2,TRBJ2-3
.,CASSTSGDSAYEQYF,.,.,TRBV27,TRBJ2-7
TGCGCCAGCAGTGAAACTAGCGGGAGGACCTTGACCGCGGAGACCCAGTACTTC,CASSETSGRTLTAETQYF,TRBD2,.,TRBV10-1,TRBJ2-5
TGTGCCAGCAGCCAGGGACGCACCACTGAAGCTTTCTTT,CASSQGRTTEAFF,.,.,TRBV7-3,TRBJ1-1
TGTGCCAGCCGGGACCTCCTTTATGAAGCTTTCTTT,CASRDLLYEAFF,.,.,TRBV25-1,TRBJ1-1